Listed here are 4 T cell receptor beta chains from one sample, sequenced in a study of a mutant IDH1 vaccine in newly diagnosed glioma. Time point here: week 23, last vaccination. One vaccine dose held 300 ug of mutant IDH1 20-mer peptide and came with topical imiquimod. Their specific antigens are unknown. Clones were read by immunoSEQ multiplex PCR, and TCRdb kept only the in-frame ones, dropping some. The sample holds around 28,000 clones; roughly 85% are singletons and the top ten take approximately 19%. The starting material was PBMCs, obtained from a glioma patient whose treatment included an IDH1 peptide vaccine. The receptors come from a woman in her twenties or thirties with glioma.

CDR3 DNA sequence: TGTGCCAGCAGCCGACAGGGAGTGTTAGAGACCCAGTACTTC. Translated, it gives CASSRQGVLETQYF. This chain joins TRBV9 and TRBJ2-5; 7 nucleotides match TRBD1. V shed 4 bases, J shed 4 bases, and the junction held 7 bases outside the gene matches. CDR3 size: 14 residues. Germline lookup yields CDR1 SGDLS and CDR2 YYNGEE. The full variable domain, with the rest looked up from reference TRBV9 and TRBJ2-5, is DSGVTQTPKHLITATGQRVTLRCSPRSGDLSVYWYQQSLDQGLQFLIQYYNGEERAKGNILERFSAQQFPDLHSELNLSSLELGDSALYFCASSRQGVLETQYFGPGTRLLVL.

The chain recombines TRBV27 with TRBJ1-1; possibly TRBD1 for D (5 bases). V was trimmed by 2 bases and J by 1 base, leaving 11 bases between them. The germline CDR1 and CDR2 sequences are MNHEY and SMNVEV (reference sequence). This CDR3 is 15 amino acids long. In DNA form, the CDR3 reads TGTGCCAGCAGTTTAAAGCCAGGGTCGAACACTGAAGCTTTCTTT. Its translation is CASSLKPGSNTEAFF.

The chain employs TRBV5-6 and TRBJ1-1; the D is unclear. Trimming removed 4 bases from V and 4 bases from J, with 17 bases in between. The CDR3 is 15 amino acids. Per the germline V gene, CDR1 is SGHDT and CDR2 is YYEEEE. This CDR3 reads CASSLRSESGTEAFF. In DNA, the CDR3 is TGTGCCAGCAGCCTCAGGTCAGAGTCGGGCACTGAAGCTTTCTTT.

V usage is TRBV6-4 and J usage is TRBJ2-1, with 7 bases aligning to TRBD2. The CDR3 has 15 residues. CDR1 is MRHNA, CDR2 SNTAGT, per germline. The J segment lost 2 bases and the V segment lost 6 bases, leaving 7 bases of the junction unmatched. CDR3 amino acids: CASSVSGEPYNEQFF. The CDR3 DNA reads TGTGCCAGCAGCGTAAGCGGGGAACCCTACAATGAGCAGTTCTTC.